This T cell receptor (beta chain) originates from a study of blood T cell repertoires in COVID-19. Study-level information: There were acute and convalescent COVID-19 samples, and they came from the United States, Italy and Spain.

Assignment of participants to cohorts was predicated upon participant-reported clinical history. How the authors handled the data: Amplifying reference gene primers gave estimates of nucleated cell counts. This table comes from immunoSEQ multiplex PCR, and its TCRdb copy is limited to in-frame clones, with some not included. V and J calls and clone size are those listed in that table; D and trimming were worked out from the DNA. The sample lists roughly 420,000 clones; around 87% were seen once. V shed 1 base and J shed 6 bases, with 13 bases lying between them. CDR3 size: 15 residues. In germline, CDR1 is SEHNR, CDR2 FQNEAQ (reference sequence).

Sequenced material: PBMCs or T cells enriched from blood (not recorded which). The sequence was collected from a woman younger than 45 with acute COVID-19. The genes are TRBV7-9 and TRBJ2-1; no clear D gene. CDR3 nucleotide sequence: TGTGCCAGCAGCTTAGTGGTGGTATGGAGCAATGAGCAGTTCTTC. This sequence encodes CASSLVVVWSNEQFF.